These 19 T cell receptor beta chains were sequenced from one sample in a study of control samples from healthy donors and cancer patients. The method was immunoSEQ multiplex PCR; TCRdb's version includes in-frame clones alone and lacks a portion of them. Among roughly 130,000 clones, less than 95% were seen once, and the ten largest hold roughly 8.7%. Sequenced material: blood. The origin of the receptors is a man between 18 and 35 years old in good health.

The V and J genes are TRBV6-6 and TRBJ1-1; 10 bases line up with TRBD1. The junction had 5 bases not matched to a gene; V was cut back by 6 bases and J by 4 bases. CDR1 MNHNY and CDR2 SVGAGI come from the germline V gene (reference sequence). The CDR3 runs to 14 residues. CDR3 bases: TGTGCCAGCAGCTCCGGACAGGGGGGCACTGAAGCTTTCTTT. Encoded protein: CASSSGQGGTEAFF.

The CDR3 reads CASSQEWFSGETQYF. In nucleotides, the CDR3 is TGCGCCAGCAGCCAAGAATGGTTTAGCGGAGAGACCCAGTACTTC. The chain carries TRBV4-1 and TRBJ2-5, with D maybe TRBD2 (6 bases). Trimming stripped 0 bases from V and 4 bases from J, with 12 bases between. The germline gives CDR1 MGHRA, CDR2 YSYEKL. The length of the CDR3 is 15 residues.

The rearrangement uses TRBV5-1 and TRBJ1-6; TRBD1 matches 7 bases. Germline V gene lookup returns CDR1 SGHRS and CDR2 YFSETQ. The ends lost 1 base at V and 10 bases at J; junction bases unmatched: 11. This CDR3 has 16 amino acids. The CDR3 bases are TGCGCCAGCAGCTTGACCACGACAGGGACGGGCTCACCCCTCCACTTT. It is translated as CASSLTTTGTGSPLHF.

V is TRBV30 and J is TRBJ1-3; the D gene is possibly TRBD1 (6 bases). Trimming cost V 4 bases and J 3 bases, with 10 bases left between them. The CDR3 spans 13 residues. Germline loops: CDR1 GTSNPN, CDR2 SVGIG (reference sequence). The CDR3 region is CAWNRDIGNTIYF. CDR3 DNA: TGTGCCTGGAATCGGGACATTGGAAACACCATATATTTT.

The chain carries TRBV9 and TRBJ2-2, with D hard to call. The CDR3 is 17 residues long. Between the trimmed V and J ends, which lost 5 bases and 0 bases, there was a span of 17 bases. In germline, CDR1 is SGDLS, CDR2 YYNGEE. The CDR3 nucleotides are TGTGCCAGCAGTGCCCCTTGGCCCAGCCCGAACACCGGGGAGCTGTTTTTT. Its protein is CASSAPWPSPNTGELFF.

The V and J genes are TRBV6-5 and TRBJ1-2; unclear D gene. The V and J ends lost 0 bases and 6 bases respectively, with 8 bases between them. The CDR3 extends over 13 amino acids. Germline V gives CDR1 MNHEY, CDR2 SVGAGI. The CDR3 nucleotides are TGTGCCAGCAGTTACTCGAGCTATAATGGCTACACCTTC. As protein: CASSYSSYNGYTF.

CDR3 amino acids: CASSDRGSGYTF. The CDR3 DNA follows: TGTGCCAGCAGTGACCGGGGAAGCGGCTACACCTTC. The chain combines TRBV6-4 with TRBJ1-2; D is unresolved. V lost 2 bases, J lost 8 bases, and 9 bases lay in between. This CDR3 contains 12 residues. Per the germline V gene, CDR1 is MRHNA and CDR2 is SNTAGT.

The chain recombines TRBV18 with TRBJ1-2; D ambiguous. The ends were cut back, 0 bases at V and 3 bases at J, with 8 bases in the middle. Germline V gene data show CDR1 as KGHSH and CDR2 as LQKENI. The CDR3 spans 14 residues. CDR3 sequence (DNA): TGTGCCAGCTCACCACCATGGTTAGACTATGGCTACACCTTC. As protein: CASSPPWLDYGYTF.

The genes are TRBV19 and TRBJ1-1; unclear D gene. The CDR3 is made up of 14 amino acids. Germline V lookup: CDR1 LNHDA, CDR2 SQIVND (reference sequence). The V end was cut by 5 bases, the J end by 0 bases, with 10 bases between. Here the CDR3 DNA reads TGTGCCAGTAGTGCCACAGTTATGAACACTGAAGCTTTCTTT. The encoded protein is CASSATVMNTEAFF.

This chain connects TRBV5-1 to TRBJ1-1; unclear D gene. CDR3 size: 15 residues. Germline CDR1 is SGHRS and CDR2 is YFSETQ. Trimming took off 7 bases at V and 0 bases at J, with 16 bases between the two ends. In nucleotides, the CDR3 is TGCGCCAGCCGCGATGAAAGTCTTATGAACACTGAAGCTTTCTTT. It encodes CASRDESLMNTEAFF.

This clone was recorded only once. The chain couples TRBV29-1 to TRBJ2-3; D might be TRBD2 (5 bases). CDR1 and CDR2 (germline): SQVTM, ANQGSEA. Trimming took off 6 bases at V and 9 bases at J, with 16 bases between the two ends. This CDR3 is built from 12 residues. The CDR3 sequence: CSVGDVGETQYF. CDR3 DNA sequence: TGCAGCGTCGGGGATGTTGGGGAAACGCAGTATTTT.

The chain is built from TRBV4-1 and TRBJ2-5; D unclear. The CDR3 is 17 residues long. Germline V CDR1 and CDR2: MGHRA, YSYEKL. The V end lost 0 bases, the J end lost 1 base, and 15 bases lay between the germline ends. In nucleotides, the CDR3 is TGCGCCAGCAGCCAAGAGGGATACTCAGGCCCCCAAGAGACCCAGTACTTC. It encodes CASSQEGYSGPQETQYF.

The chain joins TRBV11-2 to TRBJ1-6; D may be TRBD1 (5 bases). Per germline, CDR1 SGHAT and CDR2 FQNNGV. The CDR3 length is 15 residues. Between the trimmed V and J ends, which lost 6 bases and 7 bases, there was a span of 16 bases. The CDR3 sequence is CASRRPGALNSPLHF. In DNA, the CDR3 is TGTGCCAGCAGGAGGCCCGGGGCACTGAATTCACCCCTCCACTTT.

This chain links TRBV2 with TRBJ2-5; 7 bases align to TRBD1. The V segment lost 5 bases and the J segment 5 bases; nucleotides outside the gene matches: 8. The CDR3 has 14 amino acids. CDR1 is SNHLY and CDR2 is FYNNEI in the germline V gene. For the CDR3, the DNA is TGTGCCAGCAGTACCGACAGGGTACTGGAGACCCAGTACTTC. This gives the protein CASSTDRVLETQYF.

The J gene is TRBJ1-1, the V gene TRBV5-1; D possibly corresponds to TRBD1 (6 bases). The V end lost 3 bases, the J end lost 0 bases, and 15 bases lay between the germline ends. Looked up from germline, CDR1 is SGHRS and CDR2 is YFSETQ. The CDR3 totals 16 residues. The CDR3 DNA sequence: TGCGCCAGCAGCTCCCGGGACAATGATCTGAACACTGAAGCTTTCTTT. Encoded protein: CASSSRDNDLNTEAFF.

The genes are TRBV18 and TRBJ2-7, with 7 bases matching TRBD1. Germline CDR1 KGHSH, CDR2 LQKENI. With 3 bases clipped from V and 1 base from J, the junction kept 15 bases outside the gene matches. The CDR3 extends over 18 amino acids. The CDR3 sequence: CASSPQSSSQGSSYEQYF. The CDR3 DNA reads TGTGCCAGCTCACCCCAAAGTTCGTCACAGGGGAGTTCCTACGAGCAGTACTTC.

Here the CDR3 reads CASSPRDGSYEQYF. CDR3 bases: TGTGCCAGCAGTCCCCGGGACGGGTCCTACGAGCAGTACTTC. The chain combines TRBV6-5 with TRBJ2-7; D may correspond to TRBD1 or TRBD2 (5 bases each). Between the trimmed V and J ends, which lost 5 bases and 1 base, there was a span of 12 bases. The CDR3 contains 14 residues. Germline loops: CDR1 MNHEY, CDR2 SVGAGI.

The CDR3 DNA reads as TGTGCCAGTAGTTTCAGGGGGCGGGCTAATGAAAAACTGTTTTTT. As protein: CASSFRGRANEKLFF. This chain connects TRBV19 to TRBJ1-4; 8 nucleotides match TRBD1. The CDR3 contains 15 residues. The junction had 5 bases not matched to a gene; V was cut back by 5 bases and J by 3 bases. The germline CDR1 and CDR2 sequences are LNHDA and SQIVND (reference sequence). The variable domain in full, completed from reference TRBV19 and TRBJ1-4, reads DGGITQSPKYLFRKEGQNVTLSCEQNLNHDAMYWYRQDPGQGLRLIYYSQIVNDFQKGDIAEGYSVSREKKESFPLTVTSAQKNPTAFYLCASSFRGRANEKLFFGSGTQLSVL.

This chain uses TRBV29-1 with TRBJ1-1; D is uncertain. In germline, CDR1 is SQVTM, CDR2 ANQGSEA. V was pared by 4 bases and J by 0 bases, with 9 bases between. The CDR3 consists of 13 residues. The CDR3 DNA is TGCAGCGTTGCACGACGGTTGAACACTGAAGCTTTCTTT. Its translation is CSVARRLNTEAFF.